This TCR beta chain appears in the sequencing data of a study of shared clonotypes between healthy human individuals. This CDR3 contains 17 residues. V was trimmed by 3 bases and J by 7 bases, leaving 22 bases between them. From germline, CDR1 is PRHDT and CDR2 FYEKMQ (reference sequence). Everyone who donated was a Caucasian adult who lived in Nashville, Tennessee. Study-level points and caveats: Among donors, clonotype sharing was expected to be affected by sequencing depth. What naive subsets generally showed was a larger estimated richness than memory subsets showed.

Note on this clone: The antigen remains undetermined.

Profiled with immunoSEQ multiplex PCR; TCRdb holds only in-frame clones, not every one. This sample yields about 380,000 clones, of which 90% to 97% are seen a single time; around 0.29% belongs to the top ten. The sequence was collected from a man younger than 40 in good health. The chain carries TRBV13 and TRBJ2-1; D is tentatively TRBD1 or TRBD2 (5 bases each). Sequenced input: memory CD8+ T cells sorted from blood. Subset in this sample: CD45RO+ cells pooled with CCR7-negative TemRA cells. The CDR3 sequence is CASSLRPGKGPINEQFF. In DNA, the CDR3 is TGTGCCAGCAGCTTGCGTCCGGGGAAGGGACCCATAAATGAGCAGTTCTTC.